The rows below give T cell receptor beta chains drawn from one sample of a study of T-cell reconstitution after alpha-beta-depleted transplantation in children. One entry per CDR3 protein results from TCRdb running MiXCR on the PCR reads. The table lists fewer than 450,000 distinct CDR3 sequences, 15% to 20% of them singletons, with around 41% in the top ten. This material consisted of PBMCs, mostly from graft donor cells, taken 360 days after TCRalphabeta/CD19-depleted stem cell transplant. The receptors shown here come from a male patient under 10 years old who had a stem cell transplant for acute lymphoblastic leukemia, so the T cells may come from the graft donor. Each CDR3 is given with its conserved first and last residue. Fields, in order: D gene, clone size, V gene, J gene, CDR3 DNA, CDR3 protein. A D gene is named only where the DNA matches it firmly. Clone size is given for some rows only: seen once, a few or many times, or a class if the clone is expanded.

d_call: TRBD1; clone_size: many; v_call: TRBV5-1; j_call: TRBJ2-7; cdr3_nt: TGCGCCAGCAGCTTGGGGGGGACAGGAGGATACGAGCAGTACTTC; cdr3_aa: CASSLGGTGGYEQYF
d_call: .; clone_size: few; v_call: TRBV4-3; j_call: TRBJ2-7; cdr3_nt: TGCGCCAGCAGCCAAGAGTTGGGACGGCGGAGGCAGTACTTC; cdr3_aa: CASSQELGRRRQYF
d_call: TRBD1; clone_size: few; v_call: TRBV12-3/TRBV12-4; j_call: TRBJ2-6; cdr3_nt: TGTGCCAGCAGCTTCGGACAGGGGGTATTTGGGGCCAACGTCCTGACTTTC; cdr3_aa: CASSFGQGVFGANVLTF
d_call: .; clone_size: .; v_call: TRBV27; j_call: TRBJ2-2; cdr3_nt: TGTGCCAGCAGTTTGGGGATTAACACCGGGGAGCTGTTTTTT; cdr3_aa: CASSLGINTGELFF
d_call: .; clone_size: .; v_call: TRBV11-1; j_call: TRBJ2-2; cdr3_nt: TGTGCCAGCAGCTTAGAGCTAGATTTGGGACACTGGAACACCGGGGAGCTGTTTTTT; cdr3_aa: CASSLELDLGHWNTGELFF
d_call: .; clone_size: few; v_call: TRBV6-5; j_call: TRBJ1-1; cdr3_nt: TGTGCCAGCAGTTATCGGACAGTCGCGATGAACACTGAAGCTTTCTTT; cdr3_aa: CASSYRTVAMNTEAFF
d_call: TRBD2; clone_size: few; v_call: TRBV12-3/TRBV12-4; j_call: TRBJ2-3; cdr3_nt: TGTGCCATCAGTTTTGTATCATTGACTAGCGGGAGCACAGATACGCAGTATTTT; cdr3_aa: CAISFVSLTSGSTDTQYF
d_call: .; clone_size: many; v_call: TRBV4-3; j_call: TRBJ2-3; cdr3_nt: TGCGCCAGCAGCCAAGATGTTTATGGGGGCACAGATACGCAGTATTTT; cdr3_aa: CASSQDVYGGTDTQYF
d_call: TRBD2; clone_size: .; v_call: TRBV28; j_call: TRBJ2-3; cdr3_nt: TGTGCCAGCAGTTCGCCGGGAGGGCCCACAGATACGCAGTATTTT; cdr3_aa: CASSSPGGPTDTQYF
d_call: .; clone_size: .; v_call: TRBV4-3; j_call: TRBJ2-2; cdr3_nt: TGCGCCAGCAGGAAGGCAGTCCGGCGGGGCACCGGGGAGCTGTTTTTT; cdr3_aa: CASRKAVRRGTGELFF
d_call: .; clone_size: .; v_call: TRBV12-3/TRBV12-4; j_call: TRBJ2-3; cdr3_nt: TGTGCCAGCACCCCGGGTAGCGGAAGCACAGATACGCAGTATTTT; cdr3_aa: CASTPGSGSTDTQYF
d_call: .; clone_size: many; v_call: TRBV2; j_call: TRBJ2-3; cdr3_nt: TGTGCCAGTGACAGGGACTTCACAGATACGCAGTATTTT; cdr3_aa: CASDRDFTDTQYF
d_call: .; clone_size: .; v_call: TRBV28; j_call: TRBJ2-2; cdr3_nt: TGTGCCAGCAGTTCCCGACGGAACACCGGGGAGCTGTTTTTT; cdr3_aa: CASSSRRNTGELFF
d_call: .; clone_size: .; v_call: TRBV3-1; j_call: TRBJ2-7; cdr3_nt: TGTGCCAGCAGCCAAGCGGTCGAGCAGTACTTC; cdr3_aa: CASSQAVEQYF
d_call: .; clone_size: .; v_call: TRBV4-1; j_call: TRBJ2-1; cdr3_nt: TGCGCCAGCAGCCAAGATGGGGGGCGGCCCTCCTACAATGAGCAGTTCTTC; cdr3_aa: CASSQDGGRPSYNEQFF
d_call: TRBD1; clone_size: few; v_call: TRBV29-1; j_call: TRBJ2-5; cdr3_nt: TGCAGCGTAGCCGGGACAGGCGAGGAGACCCAGTACTTC; cdr3_aa: CSVAGTGEETQYF
d_call: .; clone_size: .; v_call: TRBV14; j_call: TRBJ2-1; cdr3_nt: TGTGCCAGCAGCCAACAGCCGGATAGTGAGCAGTTCTTC; cdr3_aa: CASSQQPDSEQFF
d_call: .; clone_size: many; v_call: TRBV28; j_call: TRBJ1-2; cdr3_nt: TGTGCCAGCAGTCTGCGGGGGCGCCGTCTCTATGGCTACACCTTC; cdr3_aa: CASSLRGRRLYGYTF
d_call: .; clone_size: many; v_call: TRBV28; j_call: TRBJ2-1; cdr3_nt: TGTGCCAGCAGTGAGCTAGTTCCCAATGAGCAGTTCTTC; cdr3_aa: CASSELVPNEQFF
d_call: TRBD1; clone_size: few; v_call: TRBV7-2; j_call: TRBJ2-7; cdr3_nt: TGTGCCAGCAGTAAAGACAGGGTACAAATATACGAGCAGTACTTC; cdr3_aa: CASSKDRVQIYEQYF
d_call: TRBD2; clone_size: many; v_call: TRBV7-8; j_call: TRBJ2-5; cdr3_nt: TGTGCCAGCAGCTTAGTCAAAACGGGAGGGGAAGAGACCCAGTACTTC; cdr3_aa: CASSLVKTGGEETQYF
d_call: TRBD1; clone_size: few; v_call: TRBV4-1; j_call: TRBJ1-1; cdr3_nt: TGCGCCAGCAGCCAGCTCATATATAAGGGACAGACGAACACTGAAGCTTTCTTT; cdr3_aa: CASSQLIYKGQTNTEAFF
d_call: TRBD2; clone_size: .; v_call: TRBV7-7; j_call: TRBJ2-5; cdr3_nt: TGTGCTAGCAGCTTTCCTAGCGGGAGATGGGAGACCCAGTACTTC; cdr3_aa: CASSFPSGRWETQYF
d_call: .; clone_size: many; v_call: TRBV18; j_call: TRBJ1-1; cdr3_nt: TGTGCCAGCTCACCACACAGGGAAGCTTTCTTT; cdr3_aa: CASSPHREAFF